This T cell receptor beta chain was found in a study of shared clonotypes between healthy human individuals. Points on this clone: The sample contains more than one DNA sequence encoding this CDR3.

Profiling relied on immunoSEQ multiplex PCR, and the TCRdb table lists in-frame clones only, not all of them. This sample has more than 2 million clones, with over 85% found just once. V trimming: 5 bases; J trimming: 1 base; junction bases outside the gene matches: 4. This CDR3 spans 15 amino acids. Germline values: CDR1 MNHEY, CDR2 SVGAGI. The clonotype originates from a man aged 18 to 29 in good health. Sequenced material: naive CD4+ T cells sorted from blood. Subset in this sample: CD45RA+ positively selected. The chain recombines TRBV6-5 with TRBJ2-1; TRBD2 aligns across 8 bases. The CDR3 protein is CASSSTGGSYNEQFF. The DNA for the CDR3 is TGTGCCAGCAGTAGCACGGGGGGGTCCTACAATGAGCAGTTCTTC.